This T cell receptor (beta chain) was sequenced during a study of Ad26.COV2.S vaccination and SARS-CoV-2 variants. Using immunoSEQ multiplex PCR, the repertoire was profiled, and TCRdb retains in-frame clones only, with some absent. The table shows about 680,000 clones, with about 90% occurring only once. Regarding treatment: about 20 received Ad26.COV2.S at low or high dose, single or two shots; about 5 received placebo; per-sample allocation not given. Sampling was performed 63 days after the first vaccine or placebo injection. The CDR3 runs to 12 residues. Trimming removed 3 bases at V and 9 bases at J, with 6 bases between.

The sample here was peripheral blood, taken in a trial of Ad26.COV2.S vaccine versus placebo. The chain uses TRBV12-3 or TRBV12-4 and TRBJ1-6, with D maybe TRBD1 (5 bases). This clonotype originated in a person aged 18-60 years who received the Ad26.COV2.S COVID-19 vaccine or a placebo. The CDR3 loop is CASSFDSSPLHF. CDR3 sequence (DNA): TGTGCCAGCAGTTTTGACAGTTCACCCCTCCACTTT.